The clone carrying this T cell receptor (beta chain) was recorded a few times. Its antigen is not identified. Mouse names are used for the genes. The CDR3 end lies 1 residue beyond the end of the read and is filled in from the germline J gene. This sample was included in a study of tissue T cells after allogeneic stem cell transplantation. Points from the study as a whole: Shared clones across patients were few; motif clustering revealed tissue-specific shared signatures.

Time point indicated: mouse harvest day 7 after allogeneic transplant. Tail vein injection delivered 10^7 T-cell-depleted bone marrow cells and 10^6 splenic CD5+ T cells. B6 (H2b) cells into BALB/c (H2d) mice; tissues taken at day 7 or 14. Measured with immunoSEQ multiplex PCR; TCRdb has only the in-frame clones, and not every one. This table holds about 9,000 clones, about 44% found once. The length of the CDR3 is 14 residues. Trimming removed 2 bases from V and 2 bases from J, with 7 bases in between. Germline assignment: CDR1 FNHDT and CDR2 SITEND (reference sequence). Sample: gut tissue. The V call is TRBV19, the J call TRBJ2-2, with TRBD2 as a possible D gene (5 bases). This TCR was sampled from a female BALB/c mouse given C57BL/6 T cells with graft-versus-host disease after an allogeneic hematopoietic cell transplant. The sequenced part of the CDR3 DNA is TGTGCCAGCAGTATTTCTGGGAACACCGGGCAGCTCTAC. Translation: CASSISGNTGQLY. The entire CDR3 is CASSISGNTGQLYF.